Below, 3 T cell receptor beta chains from the same sample are listed, as sequenced in a study of blood T cell repertoires in COVID-19. The table came from immunoSEQ multiplex PCR; TCRdb's copy has only in-frame clones and leaves some out. The profile shows around 20,000 clones, about 89% of them singletons. Specimen: peripheral blood. The receptor set was obtained from a human donor with active COVID-19. The donor label of this sample is uncertain.

The chain has TRBV30 and TRBJ2-3; 12 nucleotides align to TRBD2. V shed 2 bases, J shed 2 bases, and the junction held 2 bases outside the gene matches. Germline values: CDR1 GTSNPN, CDR2 SVGIG (reference sequence). The CDR3 covers 15 residues. The CDR3 region has the DNA TGTGCCTGGAGTCTAGCGGGGGGGAACACAGATACGCAGTATTTT. This gives the protein CAWSLAGGNTDTQYF.

The rearrangement links TRBV4-1 to TRBJ2-5; 7 positions match TRBD1. From germline, CDR1 is MGHRA and CDR2 YSYEKL. The J segment lost 8 bases and the V segment lost 1 base, leaving 10 bases of the junction unmatched. This CDR3 comprises 15 residues. The CDR3 protein is CASSQGQGYIGTQYF. The CDR3 nucleotides are TGCGCCAGCAGCCAAGGACAGGGATATATAGGTACCCAGTACTTC.

The count of this clone is one. The genes are TRBV19 and TRBJ1-1; unclear D gene. The germline gives CDR1 LNHDA, CDR2 SQIVND (reference sequence). The V end was cut by 7 bases, the J end by 6 bases, with 21 bases between. CDR3 size: 15 residues. The CDR3 is CASINPRAARPEAFF. CDR3 coding DNA: TGTGCCAGTATCAACCCTAGAGCTGCGCGCCCTGAAGCTTTCTTT.